This record concerns one TCR beta chain sequence. V was cut by 6 bases and J by 1 base, with 10 bases left in between. CDR3 length: 13 residues. Germline V lookup: CDR1 SGHDT, CDR2 YYEEEE. The data derive from a study of CD8 T cells in Susac syndrome. Reverse transcription of 0.5 to 1 ug RNA was performed with random hexamers. MiXCR, run by TCRdb on the immunoSEQ multiplex PCR reads, gives a single entry per CDR3 protein. The data contain approximately 220,000 distinct CDR3 sequences, approximately 90% of them seen just once; the ten biggest clones take up approximately 0.13%. The sequence came from a human donor with multiple sclerosis. Sequenced sample: CD8+ T cells from PBMCs. V and J are TRBV5-6 and TRBJ1-1, with D tentatively TRBD1 (5 bases). CDR3 in amino acids: CASTLGGNTEAFF. The CDR3 nucleotides read TGTGCCAGCACCCTGGGGGGGAACACTGAAGCTTTCTTT.